This T cell receptor (beta chain) was identified in a study of monozygotic twins with inflammatory bowel disease. Each donor supplied under 3 ml of blood. Blood samples, whole and unsorted for T cells, yielded the isolated total RNA. TCRdb reanalyzed the 5' RACE reads and collapses them to one entry per CDR3 protein, without DNA. Recorded here are fewer than 200,000 distinct CDR3 sequences; the top ten clones represent 2.4%. The CDR3 contains 15 residues. Germline values: CDR1 SGHKS, CDR2 YYEKEE (reference sequence). The V and J genes are TRBV5-5 and TRBJ2-1. Material for sequencing was blood. The TCR originated in a human donor with ulcerative colitis or Crohn's disease, or a healthy co-twin of an affected twin (not recorded which). CDR3: CASRLTHTSYNEQFF.